A single sample gave rise to the 27 T cell receptor beta chains below, sequenced in a study of CD8 T cells in Susac syndrome. An amount of RNA that ranged from roughly 0.5 to 1 ug was reverse transcribed with random hexamers. TCRdb itself ran the immunoSEQ multiplex PCR reads through MiXCR, one entry per CDR3 protein. The table shows about 47,000 distinct CDR3 sequences, with approximately 92% occurring only once. Sequenced: CD8+ T cells from PBMCs. Receptor source: a human donor in good health.

The V gene is TRBV20-1, the J gene TRBJ2-3, with 7 positions matching TRBD2. V lost 2 bases and J lost 6; bases outside the gene matches: 8. CDR1 and CDR2 from the germline V gene are DFQATT and SNEGSKA (reference sequence). The CDR3 is made up of 14 amino acids. CDR3 residues: CSARRLTSWDTQYF. Here the CDR3 DNA reads TGCAGTGCTAGAAGGTTGACTAGCTGGGATACGCAGTATTTT.

The rearrangement links TRBV5-1 to TRBJ2-7, with 10 bases matching TRBD1. There are 16 residues in the CDR3. After removal of 0 bases from V and 3 bases from J, the junction contained 6 bases not matched to a gene. Per the germline V gene, CDR1 is SGHRS and CDR2 is YFSETQ. The CDR3 nucleotides are TGCGCCAGCAGCTTGGGGGCCGACAGGGGGCACTACGAGCAGTACTTC. The encoded protein is CASSLGADRGHYEQYF.

The sample holds one count of this clonotype. The V gene is TRBV29-1, the J gene TRBJ2-1, with D hard to call. Germline-derived CDR1 and CDR2 are SQVTM and ANQGSEA. This CDR3 has 11 amino acids. V was shortened by 6 bases and J by 4 bases, with 7 bases between the two germline ends. CDR3 nucleotides: TGCAGCGTGAGGCCTTACAATGAGCAGTTCTTC. Translated, it gives CSVRPYNEQFF.

This clonotype was found once. The chain combines TRBV6-5 with TRBJ1-2; 8 bases are shared with TRBD1. Germline V lookup: CDR1 MNHEY, CDR2 SVGAGI. The CDR3 totals 18 residues. The junction had 14 bases not matched to a gene; V was cut back by 3 bases and J by 2 bases. CDR3 loop: CASSYGPTGGTSNYGYTF. Written as DNA, the CDR3 is TGTGCCAGCAGTTATGGACCCACAGGGGGAACCTCCAACTATGGCTACACCTTC.

This clonotype was picked up a small number of times. This rearrangement joins TRBV19 to TRBJ2-1; 8 bases agree with TRBD2. The ends lost 4 bases at V and 8 bases at J; junction bases unmatched: 16. The CDR3 totals 17 residues. Germline V gives CDR1 LNHDA, CDR2 SQIVND (reference sequence). The CDR3 region is CASSTLLGLGGQDEQFF. The CDR3 coding sequence is TGTGCCAGTAGTACCCTCCTGGGACTAGGAGGTCAAGATGAGCAGTTCTTC.

This clonotype was observed once. The chain carries TRBV6-4 and TRBJ2-2; the D call may be TRBD1 or TRBD2 (6 bases each). Trimming left V 0 bases short and J 5 bases short, with 16 bases between. The CDR3 is made up of 17 amino acids. Per germline, CDR1 MRHNA and CDR2 SNTAGT. The CDR3 region has the DNA TGTGCCAGCAGTGACTCATCCGGGGGCGCGGGGACCGGGGAGCTGTTTTTT. Its protein is CASSDSSGGAGTGELFF.

The gene calls are TRBV4-1 and TRBJ1-1; the D gene is possibly TRBD1 (6 bases). This CDR3 spans 16 amino acids. Trimming cost V 2 bases and J 1 base, with 14 bases left between them. Looked up from germline, CDR1 is MGHRA and CDR2 is YSYEKL. CDR3 protein: CASSQRALQGNTEAFF. DNA for the CDR3: TGCGCCAGCAGCCAAAGGGCCCTACAGGGGAACACTGAAGCTTTCTTT.

This chain links TRBV27 with TRBJ1-5; 9 bases align to TRBD1. With 6 bases clipped from V and 10 bases from J, the junction kept 7 bases outside the gene matches. The germline V gene encodes CDR1 MNHEY and CDR2 SMNVEV (reference sequence). This CDR3 comprises 13 residues. CDR3 nucleotides: TGTGCCAGCAGGCCACAGGGGGCCTTTCCCCAGCATTTT. This codes for CASRPQGAFPQHF.

The gene calls are TRBV7-9 and TRBJ2-1; possible D gene TRBD2, 6 bases. Between the trimmed V and J ends, which lost 6 bases and 7 bases, there was a span of 19 bases. This CDR3 has 15 residues. CDR1 is SEHNR and CDR2 is FQNEAQ in the germline V gene (reference sequence). The CDR3 DNA is TGTGCCAGCAGTCAGCCAGGCACGGCGGGGAATGAGCAGTTCTTC. This codes for CASSQPGTAGNEQFF.

The CDR3 sequence: CASSEAVTGYGYTF. In DNA form, the CDR3 reads TGTGCCAGCAGTGAAGCGGTTACAGGGTATGGCTACACCTTC. The V and J genes are TRBV2 and TRBJ1-2, with D possibly matching TRBD1 (6 bases). The germline V gene has CDR1 SNHLY and CDR2 FYNNEI. V dropped 0 bases and J dropped 5 bases, with 10 bases sitting between them. The CDR3 sequence is 14 residues long. The entire variable domain, with the rest obtained from reference TRBV2 and TRBJ1-2, is as follows: EPEVTQTPSHQVTQMGQEVILRCVPISNHLYFYWYRQILGQKVEFLVSFYNNEISEKSEIFDDQFSVERPDGSNFTLKIRSTKLEDSAMYFCASSEAVTGYGYTFGSGTRLTVV.

This clonotype was recorded only once. V gene TRBV7-8 combines with J gene TRBJ2-7, with D possibly being TRBD1 or TRBD2 (5 bases each). CDR3 length: 13 amino acids. V lost 5 bases to trimming and J lost 6 bases, with 14 bases between them. The germline gives CDR1 SGHVS, CDR2 FQNEAQ. The chain's CDR3 is CASSPGTYGEQYF. The CDR3 nucleotides read TGTGCCAGCAGCCCGGGGACGTATGGCGAGCAGTACTTC.

This sequence joins TRBV13 and TRBJ2-7, with 9 bases fitting TRBD1. Per the germline V gene, CDR1 is PRHDT and CDR2 is FYEKMQ (reference sequence). This CDR3 comprises 13 residues. V gave up 6 bases and J gave up 6 bases; unmatched junction bases: 6. The CDR3 reads CASRHSTGGEQYF. CDR3 DNA: TGTGCCAGCAGACATTCGACAGGGGGCGAGCAGTACTTC.

V gene TRBV27 combines with J gene TRBJ1-2; D ambiguous. The germline V and J ends were trimmed by 5 bases and 4 bases, with 11 bases remaining between them. The germline V gene encodes CDR1 MNHEY and CDR2 SMNVEV (reference sequence). This CDR3 has 13 residues. CDR3: CASSAVPSYGYTF. CDR3 bases: TGTGCCAGCAGTGCGGTTCCTAGCTATGGCTACACCTTC.

The V and J genes are TRBV19 and TRBJ1-1, with a possible D match to TRBD1 (6 bases). CDR3 length equals 14 residues. The germline V and J ends were trimmed by 6 bases and 1 base, with 12 bases remaining between them. Looked up from germline, CDR1 is LNHDA and CDR2 is SQIVND (reference sequence). The chain's CDR3 is CASSPGHSNTEAFF. The CDR3 coding sequence is TGTGCCAGTAGCCCGGGACACTCGAACACTGAAGCTTTCTTT.

This clonotype was observed a single time. V and J are TRBV29-1 and TRBJ1-2; D remains unclear. This CDR3 region has 14 residues. Germline lookup yields CDR1 SQVTM and CDR2 ANQGSEA. The V and J ends lost 7 bases and 4 bases respectively, with 19 bases between them. The CDR3 sequence: CSADGVDGAYGYTF. CDR3 nucleotide sequence: TGCAGCGCCGACGGGGTAGACGGCGCCTATGGCTACACCTTC. The full variable domain, in which reference TRBV29-1 and TRBJ1-2 provide the parts outside the CDR3, is SAVISQKPSRDICQRGTSLTIQCQVDSQVTMMFWYRQQPGQSLTLIATANQGSEATYESGFVIDKFPISRPNLTFSTLTVSNMSPEDSSIYLCSADGVDGAYGYTFGSGTRLTVV.

The chain joins TRBV2 to TRBJ2-7, with 13 bases fitting TRBD2. The CDR3 is made up of 17 amino acids. J lost 2 bases, V lost 2 bases, and 6 bases had no gene match. The germline gives CDR1 SNHLY, CDR2 FYNNEI. The CDR3 DNA sequence: TGTGCCAGCAGTGAATCCCCGACTAGCGGGAGGACCTACGAGCAGTACTTC. This codes for CASSESPTSGRTYEQYF.

This chain links TRBV27 with TRBJ1-1; 8 bases map to TRBD1. Germline CDR1 reads MNHEY; CDR2 reads SMNVEV (reference sequence). Trimming removed 5 bases from V and 5 bases from J; junction bases left unmatched: 7. The CDR3 contains 14 residues. The CDR3 protein is CASSIQGAETEAFF. CDR3 nucleotide sequence: TGTGCCAGCAGTATCCAGGGGGCTGAAACTGAAGCTTTCTTT.

The chain uses TRBV3-1 and TRBJ2-5; D remains ambiguous. CDR1 is LGHDT, CDR2 YNNKEL, per germline (reference sequence). The germline V and J ends were trimmed by 1 base and 2 bases, with 11 bases remaining between them. The CDR3 runs 15 residues. The CDR3 nucleotides read TGTGCCAGCAGCCAAGTGCTAGATTTACAAGAGACCCAGTACTTC. Translation gives CASSQVLDLQETQYF.

The chain couples TRBV15 to TRBJ2-5; perhaps TRBD1 as D (6 bases). CDR3 length: 15 amino acids. Per the germline V gene, CDR1 is LNHNV and CDR2 is YYDKDF (reference sequence). Trimming removed 3 bases from V and 5 bases from J, with 16 bases in between. The CDR3 loop reads CATSSPQGPWETQYF. The CDR3 nucleotides read TGTGCCACCAGCAGCCCACAGGGTCCGTGGGAGACCCAGTACTTC. The whole variable domain, remainder taken from reference TRBV15 and TRBJ2-5, is DAMVIQNPRYQVTQFGKPVTLSCSQTLNHNVMYWYQQKSSQAPKLLFHYYDKDFNNEADTPDNFQSRRPNTSFCFLDIRSPGLGDTAMYLCATSSPQGPWETQYFGPGTRLLVL.

The genes are TRBV7-9 and TRBJ2-1, with TRBD2 matching 8 bases. J gave up 7 bases and V 3 bases, and 17 bases lay outside the gene matches. The CDR3 is 18 amino acids. Germline CDR1 SEHNR, CDR2 FQNEAQ (reference sequence). CDR3 amino acids: CASSFPAGTRYEGNEQFF. The CDR3 DNA reads as TGTGCCAGCAGCTTCCCTGCCGGGACTAGGTATGAAGGGAATGAGCAGTTCTTC.

The V gene is TRBV6-2 or TRBV6-3, the J gene TRBJ2-1; the match to TRBD2 covers 7 bases. There are 16 residues in the CDR3. Germline values: CDR1 MNHEY, CDR2 SVGEGT. Trimming took 0 bases from V and 3 from J; bases not matched to a gene: 5. The DNA for the CDR3 is TGTGCCAGCAGTTACTCGGAGACTAGCAGCTACAATGAGCAGTTCTTC. Protein: CASSYSETSSYNEQFF.

The chain recombines TRBV2 with TRBJ2-5; the D gene is possibly TRBD1 (6 bases). The germline V gene has CDR1 SNHLY and CDR2 FYNNEI. The CDR3 runs to 16 residues. The V end lost 4 bases, the J end lost 1 base, and 16 bases lay between the germline ends. In nucleotides, the CDR3 is TGTGCCAGCAGTGGGTTGGAGGACAGTCCCCAAGAGACCCAGTACTTC. Translating it yields CASSGLEDSPQETQYF.

The rearrangement uses TRBV3-1 and TRBJ2-7; possible D gene TRBD2, 5 bases. The CDR3 has 15 residues. Germline CDR1 is LGHDT and CDR2 is YNNKEL (reference sequence). Trimming removed 0 bases at V and 5 bases at J, with 14 bases between. CDR3 sequence: CASSQEETGWNEQYF. CDR3 DNA: TGTGCCAGCAGCCAAGAGGAAACGGGATGGAACGAGCAGTACTTC.

The chain uses TRBV29-1 and TRBJ1-2, with D hard to call. The CDR3 totals 14 residues. V lost 0 bases and J 2 bases, leaving 10 bases between the germline ends. The germline V gene encodes CDR1 SQVTM and CDR2 ANQGSEA. The CDR3 DNA sequence: TGCAGCGTTGAAGATTTCGGAGGGAACTATGGCTACACCTTC. It yields the protein CSVEDFGGNYGYTF.

The chain employs TRBV27 and TRBJ2-1; D gene unclear. The CDR3 runs to 12 residues. The V end lost 5 bases, the J end lost 4 bases, and 6 bases lay between the germline ends. Germline V gives CDR1 MNHEY, CDR2 SMNVEV (reference sequence). CDR3 sequence: CASSQPYNEQFF. The CDR3 DNA reads as TGTGCCAGCAGTCAACCATACAATGAGCAGTTCTTC.

The V call is TRBV7-2, the J call TRBJ2-3, with 7 bases identical to TRBD2. The CDR3 length is 16 residues. Germline CDR1 and CDR2: SGHTA and FQGNSA. The V and J ends lost 5 bases and 2 bases, in that order; junction bases with no gene match: 10. The CDR3 reads CASSPMGGLITDTQYF. CDR3 nucleotide sequence: TGTGCCAGCAGCCCAATGGGGGGACTAATCACAGATACGCAGTATTTT.

This chain links TRBV6-2 or TRBV6-3 with TRBJ2-3; 9 bases match TRBD1. With V trimmed by 2 bases and J by 1 base, 1 base remained unmatched. This CDR3 comprises 15 residues. Looked up from germline, CDR1 is MNHEY and CDR2 is SVGEGT. CDR3 residues: CASSYRTGGTDTQYF. CDR3 bases: TGTGCCAGCAGTTACCGGACAGGGGGCACAGATACGCAGTATTTT.